These 8 T cell receptor beta chains share one sample of origin, sequenced in a study of T cell changes during pregnancy in multiple sclerosis. Data came from immunoSEQ multiplex PCR; TCRdb stores just in-frame clones and leaves some out. The table shows tens of thousands of clones, with around 92% occurring only once. Sequenced here: peripheral blood, sampled in the third trimester of pregnancy. The receptor set was obtained from a female donor in good health, enrolled as a control in a pregnancy study.

The V gene is TRBV19, the J gene TRBJ1-4; D gene ambiguous. V gave up 4 bases and J gave up 4 bases, with 10 bases separating them. This CDR3 is built from 14 residues. The V gene's germline CDR1 is LNHDA and CDR2 SQIVND (reference sequence). The CDR3 DNA is TGTGCCAGTAGTAGGCAGGCCGATAATGAAAAACTGTTTTTT. Encoded protein: CASSRQADNEKLFF. The full variable domain, in which reference TRBV19 and TRBJ1-4 provide the parts outside the CDR3, is DGGITQSPKYLFRKEGQNVTLSCEQNLNHDAMYWYRQDPGQGLRLIYYSQIVNDFQKGDIAEGYSVSREKKESFPLTVTSAQKNPTAFYLCASSRQADNEKLFFGSGTQLSVL.

The chain recombines TRBV15 with TRBJ1-1; D is unresolved. Germline CDR1 reads LNHNV; CDR2 reads YYDKDF (reference sequence). The CDR3 has 19 residues. The ends were cut back, 0 bases at V and 3 bases at J, with 23 bases in the middle. This CDR3 is CATSRDWKGRQTGYTEAFF. CDR3 nucleotide sequence: TGTGCCACCAGCAGAGATTGGAAGGGCCGGCAGACGGGGTACACTGAAGCTTTCTTT.

This clone is a singleton in its sample. The V gene is TRBV10-2, the J gene TRBJ1-5; 7 bases map to TRBD1. V trimming: 4 bases; J trimming: 6 bases; junction bases outside the gene matches: 9. The CDR3 has 15 amino acids. Germline CDR1 and CDR2: WSHSY and SAAADI. The CDR3 spells CASSGWTGSVQPQHF. For the CDR3, the DNA is TGCGCCAGCAGTGGATGGACAGGCTCCGTTCAGCCCCAGCATTTT.

This chain links TRBV9 with TRBJ1-2, with D possibly TRBD1 on 5 matching bases. This CDR3 has 14 residues. Per the germline V gene, CDR1 is SGDLS and CDR2 is YYNGEE. V was trimmed by 4 bases and J by 7 bases, leaving 17 bases between them. The CDR3 sequence: CASSTRGGAGGYTF. The CDR3, as DNA: TGTGCCAGCAGCACCCGGGGCGGGGCGGGTGGCTACACCTTC. Combining the CDR3 with reference TRBV9 and TRBJ1-2 gives the whole variable domain DSGVTQTPKHLITATGQRVTLRCSPRSGDLSVYWYQQSLDQGLQFLIQYYNGEERAKGNILERFSAQQFPDLHSELNLSSLELGDSALYFCASSTRGGAGGYTFGSGTRLTVV.

The chain links TRBV27 to TRBJ2-1; TRBD2 matches 12 bases. J gave up 4 bases and V 4 bases, and 5 bases lay outside the gene matches. Germline CDR1 reads MNHEY; CDR2 reads SMNVEV (reference sequence). The CDR3 has 16 amino acids. CDR3 in amino acids: CASSSWTSGMYNEQFF. For the CDR3, the DNA is TGTGCCAGCAGTTCCTGGACTAGCGGGATGTACAATGAGCAGTTCTTC.

The chain recombines TRBV19 with TRBJ2-5, with 7 positions matching TRBD1. After removal of 3 bases from V and 5 bases from J, the junction contained 9 bases not matched to a gene. The CDR3 contains 15 residues. CDR1 is LNHDA, CDR2 SQIVND, per germline (reference sequence). CDR3 sequence: CASSIGDSKRETQYF. CDR3 sequence (DNA): TGTGCCAGTAGTATCGGGGACAGTAAGAGGGAGACCCAGTACTTC.

The J gene is TRBJ1-1, the V gene TRBV5-1, with D unresolved. The CDR3 is 12 residues long. Germline loops: CDR1 SGHRS, CDR2 YFSETQ. Trimming pared 0 bases from V and 8 bases from J, leaving 8 bases between. This chain's CDR3 is CASSLAPGEAFF. Here the CDR3 DNA reads TGCGCCAGCAGCTTGGCTCCGGGGGAAGCTTTCTTT.

The chain's CDR3 is CASSLVGTVAFEAFF. CDR3 nucleotide sequence: TGTGCCAGCAGCTTAGTTGGGACAGTAGCGTTTGAAGCTTTCTTT. V usage is TRBV7-9 and J usage is TRBJ1-1; 7 bases agree with TRBD1. This CDR3 region has 15 residues. J was trimmed by 7 bases and V by 1 base; bases with no gene match: 9. Germline V gene lookup returns CDR1 SEHNR and CDR2 FQNEAQ (reference sequence).